The 29 T cell receptor beta chains reported below all come from one sample, sequenced in a study of a mutant IDH1 vaccine in newly diagnosed glioma. TCRdb's table, derived via immunoSEQ multiplex PCR, lists solely in-frame clones and lacks some. The data show 110,000 or so clones, almost 90% seen once. Time point denoted: week 11, during vaccination. Every vaccine dose comprised 300 ug of mutant IDH1 20-mer peptide plus topical imiquimod. These receptors' antigens are unknown. The input for sequencing was PBMCs, taken from a glioma patient whose treatment included an IDH1 peptide vaccine. The origin of the receptors is a woman between 45 and 65 years old with glioma.

V gene TRBV7-9 combines with J gene TRBJ2-7; 9 nucleotides match TRBD1. V gave up 11 bases and J gave up 6 bases; unmatched junction bases: 14. The germline V gene encodes CDR1 SEHNR and CDR2 FQNEAQ (reference sequence). CDR3 length: 14 amino acids. CDR3 residues: CASSRGQGGPEQYF. Here the CDR3 DNA reads TGTGCCTCTTCCCGGGGACAGGGTGGACCCGAGCAGTACTTC.

This clone appeared a few times. This rearrangement joins TRBV30 to TRBJ2-2; 12 bases are a match to TRBD1. In germline, CDR1 is GTSNPN, CDR2 SVGIG (reference sequence). V lost 5 bases, J lost 2 bases, and 0 bases stayed unmatched. The CDR3 runs to 14 residues. DNA of the CDR3: TGTGCCTGGGGGACAGGGGGCAACACCGGGGAGCTGTTTTTT. It specifies CAWGTGGNTGELFF. The entire variable domain, with the rest obtained from reference TRBV30 and TRBJ2-2, is as follows: SQTIHQWPATLVQPVGSPLSLECTVEGTSNPNLYWYRQAAGRGLQLLFYSVGIGQISSEVPQNLSASRPQDRQFILSSKKLLLSDSGFYLCAWGTGGNTGELFFGEGSRLTVL.

This clone came up a few times. The rearrangement links TRBV30 to TRBJ2-3; 7 bases map to TRBD2. The germline CDR1 and CDR2 sequences are GTSNPN and SVGIG (reference sequence). V shed 8 bases, J shed 4 bases, and the junction held 9 bases outside the gene matches. The CDR3 is made up of 13 amino acids. The CDR3 DNA sequence: TGTGCCCTGCAGCGGGGAGGGGCAGATACGCAGTATTTT. It yields the protein CALQRGGADTQYF.

The chain links TRBV28 to TRBJ2-2; D not certain. The CDR3 is 13 residues long. Trimming left V 3 bases short and J 5 bases short, with 7 bases between. Germline values: CDR1 MDHEN, CDR2 SYDVKM. CDR3 amino acids: CASSFRRTGELFF. Here the CDR3 DNA reads TGTGCCAGCAGTTTTCGTAGGACCGGGGAGCTGTTTTTT.

This chain connects TRBV5-5 to TRBJ2-7, with TRBD2 identical over 7 bases. V shed 4 bases and J 2 bases; nucleotides not matched to a gene: 3. Germline assignment: CDR1 SGHKS and CDR2 YYEKEE (reference sequence). This CDR3 has 13 amino acids. The CDR3 DNA reads TGTGCCAGCAGCCACGGGGGGACCTACGAGCAGTACTTC. This sequence encodes CASSHGGTYEQYF.

This clone was seen only once. Relative to the germline gene, one junction end is altered; a read error may explain this. This CDR3 is CASSPRDRGGKETQYF. CDR3 nucleotides: TGTGCTAGCAGCCCCCGGGACAGGGGTGGAAAAGAGACCCAGTACTTC. The chain carries TRBV7-7 and TRBJ2-5, with 10 bases identical to TRBD1. Germline CDR1 is SSHAT and CDR2 is FNYEAQ (reference sequence). The CDR3 contains 16 residues.

The V call is TRBV4-2, the J call TRBJ1-6, with 7 bases fitting TRBD1. This CDR3 comprises 20 residues. The germline gives CDR1 LGHNA, CDR2 YNFKEQ. With V trimmed by 0 bases and J by 0 bases, 11 bases remained unmatched. The CDR3 loop is CASSQDLPQGLSSYNSPLHF. The CDR3 nucleotides read TGTGCCAGCAGCCAAGATCTGCCACAGGGGCTTAGCTCCTATAATTCACCCCTCCACTTT.

V is TRBV11-2 and J is TRBJ2-7; tentatively, D is TRBD1 (6 bases). Deletions cut 2 bases from V and 4 bases from J, with 15 bases between. Germline V gives CDR1 SGHAT, CDR2 FQNNGV. The CDR3 has 15 amino acids. The CDR3 spells CASSLSGASRYEQYF. The DNA for the CDR3 is TGTGCCAGCAGCTTATCAGGGGCTAGTCGTTACGAGCAGTACTTC.

J is TRBJ2-2 and V is TRBV4-1; 10 bases agree with TRBD1. The V and J ends lost 1 base and 5 bases, in that order; junction bases with no gene match: 4. This CDR3 region has 16 residues. The germline V gene encodes CDR1 MGHRA and CDR2 YSYEKL. The CDR3 is CASSQAWTGGTGELFF. CDR3 DNA: TGCGCCAGCAGCCAAGCATGGACAGGGGGTACCGGGGAGCTGTTTTTT.

This chain connects TRBV27 to TRBJ1-1; 7 bases agree with TRBD1. Germline V gene lookup returns CDR1 MNHEY and CDR2 SMNVEV (reference sequence). The CDR3 contains 16 residues. J lost 2 bases, V lost 2 bases, and 8 bases had no gene match. CDR3 bases: TGTGCCAGCAGTTTACGGCAGGGGGGTCTCAACACTGAAGCTTTCTTT. Encoded protein: CASSLRQGGLNTEAFF.

The chain recombines TRBV4-1 with TRBJ2-7; D uncertain. This CDR3 contains 15 residues. The V and J ends lost 0 bases and 6 bases respectively, with 15 bases between them. Germline V gene data show CDR1 as MGHRA and CDR2 as YSYEKL. CDR3 residues: CASSQDWVELVEQYF. The CDR3 DNA sequence: TGCGCCAGCAGCCAAGATTGGGTAGAGCTGGTCGAGCAGTACTTC.

A remark on this clone: A read error may produce the germline difference seen at one junction end. This chain uses TRBV15 with TRBJ1-1, with 7 bases matching TRBD1. The germline CDR1 and CDR2 sequences are LNHNV and YYDKDF (reference sequence). The CDR3 covers 17 residues. The CDR3 reads CATSRAGTAILGTEASF. The CDR3 bases are TGTGCCACCAGCAGGGCCGGGACAGCTATCCTGGGCACTGAAGCTTCCTTT.

This chain joins TRBV29-1 and TRBJ2-7; D call uncertain. Germline V gene data show CDR1 as SQVTM and CDR2 as ANQGSEA. Trimming stripped 3 bases from V and 0 bases from J, with 9 bases between. The CDR3 sequence is 13 residues long. In DNA, the CDR3 is TGCAGCGTTGAGACTCTCAGCTCCTACGAGCAGTACTTC. It codes for CSVETLSSYEQYF.

This chain links TRBV9 with TRBJ2-1; the D gene is possibly TRBD2 (5 bases). This CDR3 has 14 amino acids. The germline V and J ends were trimmed by 3 bases and 6 bases, with 13 bases remaining between them. Germline values: CDR1 SGDLS, CDR2 YYNGEE. In DNA, the CDR3 is TGTGCCAGCAGCGGGACCGGAGAGGGCAATGAGCAGTTCTTC. Translated: CASSGTGEGNEQFF.

The CDR3: CASSFSGAYYGYTF. The CDR3 nucleotides are TGTGCCAGCAGTTTTTCGGGGGCTTACTATGGCTACACCTTC. The chain joins TRBV27 to TRBJ1-2, with TRBD1 as a possible D gene (6 bases). Trimming cost V 3 bases and J 3 bases, with 11 bases left between them. Germline CDR1 is MNHEY and CDR2 is SMNVEV (reference sequence). This CDR3 is 14 amino acids long.

The chain has TRBV19 and TRBJ2-7; no clear D. V gave up 2 bases and J gave up 0 bases, with 8 bases separating them. Germline CDR1 and CDR2: LNHDA and SQIVND (reference sequence). The CDR3 length is 14 residues. CDR3 loop: CASSILGSSYEQYF. The CDR3 DNA sequence: TGTGCCAGTAGTATACTCGGCAGCTCCTACGAGCAGTACTTC. Supplemented by reference TRBV19 and TRBJ2-7, the full variable domain reads DGGITQSPKYLFRKEGQNVTLSCEQNLNHDAMYWYRQDPGQGLRLIYYSQIVNDFQKGDIAEGYSVSREKKESFPLTVTSAQKNPTAFYLCASSILGSSYEQYFGPGTRLTVT.

The chain has TRBV5-4 and TRBJ2-5; 13 positions match TRBD2. CDR1 is SGHNT and CDR2 is YYREEE in the germline V gene (reference sequence). The V gene end was trimmed by 4 bases and the J gene end by 5 bases; junction bases not matched to a gene: 5. CDR3 length: 15 residues. This chain's CDR3 is CASSRTSGSGETQYF. The CDR3 region has the DNA TGTGCCAGCAGCCGGACTAGCGGGAGTGGGGAGACCCAGTACTTC.

J is TRBJ1-2 and V is TRBV28; TRBD1 is a possible D gene (5 bases). CDR3 length equals 15 residues. Germline CDR1 and CDR2: MDHEN and SYDVKM. V was clipped by 0 bases and J by 6 bases, with 14 bases between them. The CDR3 sequence is CASSLWPGGRHGYTF. The CDR3 region has the DNA TGTGCCAGCAGTTTATGGCCGGGGGGGAGACATGGCTACACCTTC.

Here the CDR3 reads CASSLAPDFYGYTF. The CDR3 DNA reads TGTGCCAGCAGCTTAGCCCCGGACTTCTATGGCTACACCTTC. This chain joins TRBV7-9 and TRBJ1-2; no reliable D call. Trimming cost V 0 bases and J 4 bases, with 9 bases left between them. CDR1 SEHNR and CDR2 FQNEAQ come from the germline V gene (reference sequence). The CDR3 consists of 14 residues.

The J gene is TRBJ2-5, the V gene TRBV5-1; 10 bases map to TRBD1. Trimming took 4 bases from V and 4 from J; bases not matched to a gene: 7. The CDR3 spans 15 residues. CDR1 and CDR2 from the germline V gene are SGHRS and YFSETQ. CDR3 sequence (DNA): TGCGCCAGCAGCCTCAGACAGGGGGCGCGAGAGACCCAGTACTTC. Translation gives CASSLRQGARETQYF.

This sequence joins TRBV10-1 and TRBJ2-5; no reliable D call. The J call may be in error: the DNA end matches TRBJ2-7 better. In germline, CDR1 is WNHNN, CDR2 SYGVQD (reference sequence). The CDR3 is 14 residues long. CDR3 residues: CASRSEFSSYEQYF. The DNA of the CDR3 is TGCGCCAGCCGAAGCGAATTTAGCTCCTACGAGCAGTACTTC.

The chain uses TRBV5-1 and TRBJ2-5, with 9 bases lining up with TRBD2. CDR3 length equals 15 residues. The ends lost 6 bases at V and 3 bases at J; junction bases unmatched: 9. Germline assignment: CDR1 SGHRS and CDR2 YFSETQ. The CDR3 nucleotides read TGCGCCAGCATGAGGGCTGGCGGGAGGGAAGAGACCCAGTACTTC. Translation: CASMRAGGREETQYF.

The CDR3, as DNA: TGTGCCATCAGTGAGAGAGAGCGGCCCCAAGAGACCCAGTACTTC. This encodes CAISERERPQETQYF. The chain couples TRBV10-3 to TRBJ2-5; D might be TRBD2 (5 bases). CDR1 is ENHRY, CDR2 SYGVKD, per germline. CDR3 length: 15 residues. The V end lost 2 bases, the J end lost 1 base, and 11 bases lay between the germline ends.

J is TRBJ1-1 and V is TRBV5-1; tentatively, D is TRBD1 (5 bases). CDR1 and CDR2 from the germline V gene are SGHRS and YFSETQ. This CDR3 has 14 amino acids. The V and J ends lost 4 bases and 5 bases respectively, with 15 bases between them. CDR3 DNA sequence: TGCGCCAGCAGCCCGGGGACGGGTGGGACTGAAGCTTTCTTT. Amino acid sequence: CASSPGTGGTEAFF.

This chain connects TRBV19 to TRBJ1-5; tentative D call: TRBD1 (5 bases). This CDR3 spans 15 amino acids. CDR1 is LNHDA, CDR2 SQIVND, per germline (reference sequence). Trimming left V 4 bases short and J 5 bases short, with 15 bases between. This CDR3 is CASSNDRGTYQPQHF. The CDR3 coding sequence is TGTGCCAGTAGTAACGACCGAGGGACTTATCAGCCCCAGCATTTT. The variable domain in full, with the rest retrieved from reference TRBV19 and TRBJ1-5, is DGGITQSPKYLFRKEGQNVTLSCEQNLNHDAMYWYRQDPGQGLRLIYYSQIVNDFQKGDIAEGYSVSREKKESFPLTVTSAQKNPTAFYLCASSNDRGTYQPQHFGDGTRLSIL.

This clone was recorded once. The chain carries TRBV5-4 and TRBJ2-5; TRBD1 agrees at 9 bases. CDR3 length equals 16 residues. Unmatched junction bases numbered 9, after V lost 0 bases and J lost 6 bases. The germline CDR1 and CDR2 sequences are SGHNT and YYREEE (reference sequence). The CDR3 region is CASSLGPGQGLQTQYF. The CDR3 nucleotides are TGTGCCAGCAGCTTGGGCCCCGGACAGGGGTTGCAGACCCAGTACTTC. Full variable domain (remainder filled in from reference TRBV5-4 and TRBJ2-5): ETGVTQSPTHLIKTRGQQVTLRCSSQSGHNTVSWYQQALGQGPQFIFQYYREEENGRGNFPPRFSGLQFPNYSSELNVNALELDDSALYLCASSLGPGQGLQTQYFGPGTRLLVL.

This chain connects TRBV19 to TRBJ1-1; tentative D call: TRBD1 (5 bases). V shed 3 bases and J shed 4 bases, with 12 bases lying between them. The CDR3 spans 14 residues. Germline V gives CDR1 LNHDA, CDR2 SQIVND (reference sequence). The CDR3 region is CASSIGGSSTEAFF. Here the CDR3 DNA reads TGTGCCAGTAGTATCGGGGGATCCTCCACTGAAGCTTTCTTT. Complete variable domain (other parts from reference TRBV19 and TRBJ1-1): DGGITQSPKYLFRKEGQNVTLSCEQNLNHDAMYWYRQDPGQGLRLIYYSQIVNDFQKGDIAEGYSVSREKKESFPLTVTSAQKNPTAFYLCASSIGGSSTEAFFGQGTRLTVV.

V gene TRBV5-1 combines with J gene TRBJ2-1, with D hard to call. This CDR3 contains 13 residues. Germline CDR1 reads SGHRS; CDR2 reads YFSETQ. Between the trimmed V and J ends, which lost 0 bases and 3 bases, there was a span of 4 bases. CDR3 protein: CASSLDVYNEQFF. The CDR3 DNA follows: TGCGCCAGCAGCTTGGACGTCTACAATGAGCAGTTCTTC.

The V and J genes are TRBV15 and TRBJ1-5; unclear D gene. V shed 0 bases and J shed 4 bases, with 10 bases lying between them. This CDR3 is built from 15 residues. Germline V lookup: CDR1 LNHNV, CDR2 YYDKDF (reference sequence). The CDR3 is CATSRDKGLNQPQHF. CDR3 nucleotide sequence: TGTGCCACCAGCAGAGATAAGGGCCTTAATCAGCCCCAGCATTTT.